This entry lists 8 T cell receptor beta chains sequenced from one sample in a study of OX40 agonist ivuxolimab in advanced cancers. Generated by immunoSEQ multiplex PCR, the TCRdb table keeps only in-frame clones and is missing some. The table records tens of thousands of clones, 91% of them present only once. Sequenced here: CD4+ or CD8+ T cells sorted from blood, sampled in a trial of the OX40 agonist ivuxolimab. The source of these receptors is an adult with an advanced solid tumor such as melanoma, head and neck, liver or kidney cancer.

This clone was found once. The genes are TRBV7-3 and TRBJ2-5; either TRBD1 or TRBD2 may supply D (5 bases each). Germline lookup yields CDR1 SGHTA and CDR2 FQGTGA. V was cut by 5 bases and J by 2 bases, with 9 bases left in between. The CDR3 runs to 13 residues. Here the CDR3 DNA reads TGTGCCAGCAGCCCCGGGGCACAAGAGACCCAGTACTTC. Its protein is CASSPGAQETQYF.

This sequence joins TRBV30 and TRBJ1-1; D not certain. The CDR3 is 13 residues long. The germline V gene encodes CDR1 GTSNPN and CDR2 SVGIG (reference sequence). V dropped 1 base and J dropped 3 bases, with 9 bases sitting between them. The CDR3, as DNA: TGTGCCTGGAGTGGAGAGATGGACACTGAAGCTTTCTTT. Translated: CAWSGEMDTEAFF.

The V gene is TRBV5-1, the J gene TRBJ2-7; TRBD1 matches 10 bases. V was clipped by 4 bases and J by 3 bases; unmatched bases: 4. This CDR3 is 14 amino acids long. Germline V lookup: CDR1 SGHRS, CDR2 YFSETQ. The DNA for the CDR3 is TGCGCCAGCAGCGCCGGGACAGGGGACTACGAGCAGTACTTC. This codes for CASSAGTGDYEQYF.

This clone was found once. The rearrangement joins TRBV28 to TRBJ1-5; tentatively, D is TRBD1 (6 bases). The CDR3 is 15 residues long. Germline V lookup: CDR1 MDHEN, CDR2 SYDVKM. V was clipped by 4 bases and J by 3 bases, with 13 bases between them. The CDR3 DNA sequence: TGTGCCAGCAGTTCAAGGTCAGGGGACAATCAGCCCCAGCATTTT. Protein product: CASSSRSGDNQPQHF. The full variable domain, rest sourced from reference TRBV28 and TRBJ1-5, is DVKVTQSSRYLVKRTGEKVFLECVQDMDHENMFWYRQDPGLGLRLIYFSYDVKMKEKGDIPEGYSVSREKKERFSLILESASTNQTSMYLCASSSRSGDNQPQHFGDGTRLSIL.

The chain couples TRBV2 to TRBJ1-3; D uncertain. CDR3 length: 13 amino acids. Germline V gives CDR1 SNHLY, CDR2 FYNNEI. V lost 6 bases and J lost 2, with 8 bases in between. The CDR3 region is CASRGRTGNTIYF. The CDR3 DNA reads as TGTGCCAGCAGGGGTAGGACTGGAAACACCATATATTTT.

The J gene is TRBJ2-7, the V gene TRBV7-9; D gene uncertain. Germline CDR1 is SEHNR and CDR2 is FQNEAQ (reference sequence). The V gene lost 6 bases and the J gene lost 1 base, with 7 bases spanning the gap. The CDR3 totals 12 residues. CDR3 in amino acids: CASRDGSYEQYF. The CDR3 nucleotides are TGTGCCAGCAGGGACGGTTCCTACGAGCAGTACTTC.

This CDR3 is CASSDRWTDTQYF. For the CDR3, the DNA is TGTGCCAGCAGTGACCGGTGGACAGATACGCAGTATTTT. The chain recombines TRBV6-1 with TRBJ2-3; no reliable D call. Germline CDR1 MNHNS, CDR2 SASEGT. The CDR3 extends over 13 amino acids. V was trimmed by 3 bases and J by 3 bases, leaving 7 bases between them.

The chain is built from TRBV5-5 and TRBJ1-2; D is unresolved. The V gene lost 4 bases and the J gene lost 1 base, with 8 bases spanning the gap. This CDR3 region has 13 residues. Germline loops: CDR1 SGHKS, CDR2 YYEKEE (reference sequence). CDR3 residues: CASSRDRNYGYTF. The CDR3, as DNA: TGTGCCAGCAGCCGTGACCGTAACTATGGCTACACCTTC. The full variable domain, with the rest looked up from reference TRBV5-5 and TRBJ1-2, is DAGVTQSPTHLIKTRGQQVTLRCSPISGHKSVSWYQQVLGQGPQFIFQYYEKEERGRGNFPDRFSARQFPNYSSELNVNALLLGDSALYLCASSRDRNYGYTFGSGTRLTVV.